Below are 24 T cell receptor beta chains sequenced from a single sample in a study of T cell repertoires in aging, cancer and after chemotherapy. Rearranged V-D-J TRB sequences were amplified with a mixed TRB-A/B primer pool. TCRdb re-analysed the multiplex PCR reads in MiXCR, keeping a single row per CDR3 protein. The sample lists about 6,400 distinct CDR3 sequences, roughly 30% occurring once. Amplification of TCR beta used genomic DNA extracted from peripheral blood. Sample: blood. The receptors stem from a human donor in good health.

This sequence joins TRBV18 and TRBJ2-7; 11 bases are shared with TRBD2. Germline-derived CDR1 and CDR2 are KGHSH and LQKENI. Unmatched junction bases numbered 13, after V lost 8 bases and J lost 7 bases. The CDR3 length is 15 residues. The CDR3 region has the DNA TGTGCCAGCCAGCCGGCGGGACTAGCGGCGCGAGAGCAGTACTTC. It encodes CASQPAGLAAREQYF.

The rearrangement joins TRBV20-1 to TRBJ1-5; D is ambiguous. The ends were cut back, 3 bases at V and 3 bases at J, with 15 bases in the middle. The germline V gene has CDR1 DFQATT and CDR2 SNEGSKA (reference sequence). The CDR3 consists of 15 residues. In DNA form, the CDR3 reads TGCAGTGCTAGGTCCCGACAAAGGGACAATCAGCCCCAGCATTTT. This sequence encodes CSARSRQRDNQPQHF.

This clonotype is categorized as medium-sized. This chain links TRBV27 with TRBJ1-2; 7 positions match TRBD1. Germline V gene data show CDR1 as MNHEY and CDR2 as SMNVEV (reference sequence). The CDR3 loop spans 11 amino acids. Unmatched junction bases numbered 3, after V lost 6 bases and J lost 8 bases. The CDR3 spells CASRGGGGYTF. In nucleotides, the CDR3 is TGTGCCAGCAGAGGAGGGGGCGGCTACACCTTC.

The V gene is TRBV20-1, the J gene TRBJ1-1; TRBD1 matches 8 bases. V trimming: 3 bases; J trimming: 5 bases; junction bases outside the gene matches: 8. The CDR3 sequence is 14 residues long. From germline, CDR1 is DFQATT and CDR2 SNEGSKA (reference sequence). The CDR3: CSASDPRGHTEAFF. The CDR3 nucleotides are TGCAGTGCTAGTGATCCCAGGGGGCATACTGAAGCTTTCTTT.

By share of the sample, this clonotype is medium-sized. This rearrangement joins TRBV6-5 to TRBJ2-1; the D gene could be TRBD1 or TRBD2 (5 bases each). Germline-derived CDR1 and CDR2 are MNHEY and SVGAGI. The CDR3 runs to 13 residues. V lost 7 bases to trimming and J lost 8 bases, with 15 bases between them. The CDR3 coding sequence is TGTGCCAGCATAGAAGCCCGGGGCCATGAGCAGTTCTTC. It is translated as CASIEARGHEQFF.

This clonotype is medium-sized within its sample. V is TRBV29-1 and J is TRBJ1-5, with TRBD1 as a possible D gene (5 bases). Germline V CDR1 and CDR2: SQVTM, ANQGSEA. Deletions cut 5 bases from V and 5 bases from J, with 7 bases between. CDR3 length: 11 residues. In nucleotides, the CDR3 is TGCAGCGTTCCGGGACATCAGCCCCAGCATTTT. It translates to CSVPGHQPQHF.

In its sample, this clonotype is medium-sized. The CDR3 coding sequence is TGTGCCAGTAGCCAAGGACAGGGAAGGTCACCCCTCCACTTT. It specifies CASSQGQGRSPLHF. The chain joins TRBV19 to TRBJ1-6; 8 bases map to TRBD1. The CDR3 contains 14 residues. With V trimmed by 6 bases and J by 10 bases, 8 bases remained unmatched. Germline-derived CDR1 and CDR2 are LNHDA and SQIVND (reference sequence).

The J gene is TRBJ2-3, the V gene TRBV6-4; 10 bases line up with TRBD2. In germline, CDR1 is MRHNA, CDR2 SNTAGT. V shed 0 bases, J shed 2 bases, and the junction held 2 bases outside the gene matches. This CDR3 spans 16 amino acids. The CDR3 reads CASSDSSGGATDTQYF. Written as DNA, the CDR3 is TGTGCCAGCAGTGACTCAAGCGGGGGGGCCACAGATACGCAGTATTTT.

The rearrangement joins TRBV5-1 to TRBJ1-1; 8 bases agree with TRBD1. Germline loops: CDR1 SGHRS, CDR2 YFSETQ. The junction had 6 bases not matched to a gene; V was cut back by 3 bases and J by 5 bases. This CDR3 comprises 14 residues. In nucleotides, the CDR3 is TGCGCCAGCAGCTCTGGACAGGGAGGAACTGAAGCTTTCTTT. Amino acid sequence: CASSSGQGGTEAFF.

The chain recombines TRBV7-2 with TRBJ2-3; 10 bases agree with TRBD2. The trim removed 11 bases at V and 1 base at J, leaving 6 bases unmatched. Germline V gives CDR1 SGHTA, CDR2 FQGNSA. The CDR3 covers 14 residues. The CDR3 spells CAGGTSAGTDTQYF. As DNA, the CDR3 is TGTGCCGGTGGGACTAGCGCAGGCACAGATACGCAGTATTTT.

In its sample, this clonotype was seen once. This rearrangement joins TRBV21-1 to TRBJ1-4; the tabulated D call, TRBD1, remains unverified against the DNA. TRBV21-1 is a pseudogene. CDR3 size: 18 residues. This CDR3 is CASSKNSGDISTNEKLFF. The CDR3 DNA reads TGTGCCAGCAGCAAAAACTCCGGCGACATCTCAACTAATGAAAAACTGTTTTTT.

By proportion, this clonotype is medium-sized. V usage is TRBV29-1 and J usage is TRBJ1-1; perhaps TRBD1 as D (5 bases). Germline V gene data show CDR1 as SQVTM and CDR2 as ANQGSEA. This CDR3 comprises 12 residues. The V gene lost 1 base and the J gene lost 5 bases, with 8 bases spanning the gap. CDR3 region: CSVEVGGTEAFF. As DNA, the CDR3 is TGCAGCGTTGAAGTGGGGGGAACTGAAGCTTTCTTT. The full variable domain, rest sourced from reference TRBV29-1 and TRBJ1-1, is SAVISQKPSRDICQRGTSLTIQCQVDSQVTMMFWYRQQPGQSLTLIATANQGSEATYESGFVIDKFPISRPNLTFSTLTVSNMSPEDSSIYLCSVEVGGTEAFFGQGTRLTVV.

This clonotype has more than one count but fewer than ten. The chain uses TRBV12-3 or TRBV12-4 and TRBJ2-5; D unresolved. Trimming left V 3 bases short and J 1 base short, with 9 bases between. This CDR3 region has 14 residues. The CDR3 DNA sequence: TGTGCCAGCAGTTTGGACGTTCTCCAAGAGACCCAGTACTTC. Translating gives CASSLDVLQETQYF.

Relative to its sample, this clonotype is medium-sized. The chain carries TRBV6-5 and TRBJ1-2, with 8 bases lining up with TRBD1. The germline CDR1 and CDR2 sequences are MNHEY and SVGAGI. After removal of 7 bases from V and 0 bases from J, the junction contained 4 bases not matched to a gene. CDR3 length: 14 residues. CDR3 in DNA: TGTGCCAGCACCGAGGACAGGGCTAACTATGGCTACACCTTC. It translates to CASTEDRANYGYTF.

In its sample, this clonotype was seen a few times. This chain joins TRBV13 and TRBJ2-7; either TRBD1 or TRBD2 may fit D (5 bases each). The germline V gene encodes CDR1 PRHDT and CDR2 FYEKMQ (reference sequence). This CDR3 is built from 13 residues. V was cut by 6 bases and J by 7 bases, with 16 bases left in between. The CDR3: CASSGGTPFEQYF. As DNA, the CDR3 is TGTGCCAGCAGTGGGGGAACCCCTTTTGAGCAGTACTTC.

This clonotype is categorized as medium-sized. J is TRBJ2-2 and V is TRBV29-1; D possibly corresponds to TRBD1 (5 bases). Germline loops: CDR1 SQVTM, CDR2 ANQGSEA. Trimming left V 7 bases short and J 1 base short, with 13 bases between. The CDR3 runs to 14 residues. This CDR3 is CSARQNLNTGELFF. CDR3 nucleotides: TGCAGCGCGAGACAGAACCTGAACACCGGGGAGCTGTTTTTT.

This clonotype was detected a few times. The chain combines TRBV6-2 or TRBV6-3 with TRBJ1-5; 7 positions match TRBD1. Germline assignment: CDR1 MNHEY and CDR2 SVGEGT. The CDR3 spans 18 residues. V was pared by 5 bases and J by 3 bases, with 16 bases of the junction left unmatched. CDR3 residues: CASSHNPWTGNVNQPQHF. DNA for the CDR3: TGTGCCAGCAGTCACAATCCTTGGACAGGTAATGTCAATCAGCCCCAGCATTTT.

This clonotype occurred a few times. The chain combines TRBV18 with TRBJ2-7, with D possibly being TRBD2 (6 bases). With 8 bases removed from V and 0 bases from J, the gap between germline ends came to 20 bases. This CDR3 region has 16 residues. Germline V CDR1 and CDR2: KGHSH, LQKENI. In DNA form, the CDR3 reads TGTGCCAGCAGCGGAGGGTCCCTGGTTACCTCCTACGAGCAGTACTTC. It translates to CASSGGSLVTSYEQYF.

This clonotype was found a few times. The genes are TRBV27 and TRBJ2-7, with 9 bases matching TRBD2. The CDR3 has 14 amino acids. V shed 3 bases and J 5 bases; nucleotides not matched to a gene: 5. Germline CDR1 and CDR2: MNHEY and SMNVEV (reference sequence). The CDR3 region has the DNA TGTGCCAGCAGTTTTGGGACTAGCATCGACGAGCAGTACTTC. Amino acids: CASSFGTSIDEQYF.

This clonotype is medium-sized (0.01 to 0.1%) by share. The V call is TRBV27, the J call TRBJ2-2; the D call may be TRBD1 or TRBD2 (5 bases each). V lost 6 bases to trimming and J lost 6 bases, with 8 bases between them. This CDR3 contains 12 residues. Germline CDR1 reads MNHEY; CDR2 reads SMNVEV (reference sequence). The CDR3, as DNA: TGTGCCAGCAGGAGGGACGCCGGGGAGCTGTTTTTT. It encodes CASRRDAGELFF.

This clonotype showed up just once. The gene calls are TRBV20-1 and TRBJ2-3; possibly TRBD2 for D (5 bases). Germline V gene data show CDR1 as DFQATT and CDR2 as SNEGSKA (reference sequence). This CDR3 has 15 amino acids. Trimming took off 0 bases at V and 0 bases at J, with 10 bases between the two ends. In nucleotides, the CDR3 is TGCAGTGCTAGAGATGTACTAGACAGCACAGATACGCAGTATTTT. Amino acid sequence: CSARDVLDSTDTQYF.

The chain joins TRBV12-3 or TRBV12-4 to TRBJ2-6; no clear D. This CDR3 comprises 15 residues. V was shortened by 1 base and J by 4 bases, with 8 bases between the two germline ends. The CDR3 DNA reads TGTGCCAGCAGTTTAGGATCCGGGGGGGCCAACGTCCTGACTTTC. It encodes CASSLGSGGANVLTF.

The chain links TRBV7-9 to TRBJ2-3; TRBD2 is a possible D gene (5 bases). Trimming took 2 bases from V and 5 from J, leaving 20 bases between them. CDR1 SEHNR and CDR2 FQNEAQ come from the germline V gene (reference sequence). The CDR3 runs 17 residues. The CDR3 coding sequence is TGTGCCAGCAGCTTATTCTCTAGCTCTCTCGGTGGAGATACGCAGTATTTT. It translates to CASSLFSSSLGGDTQYF.

This clonotype has just a few counts. The chain couples TRBV6-1 to TRBJ1-5; D is perhaps TRBD1 (5 bases). Germline V gene data show CDR1 as MNHNS and CDR2 as SASEGT. This CDR3 contains 13 residues. The CDR3 loop is CATQTGGIQPQHF. The CDR3 DNA follows: TGTGCAACACAAACCGGGGGTATTCAGCCCCAGCATTTT.